This TCR beta chain comes out of a study of cytomegalovirus exposure and HLA in healthy donors. Study-wide results and limits: It was assumed in the presence/absence analyses that sequencing depth was roughly uniform across donors. A later analysis found that most CMV-associated TCR beta chains appeared HLA-restricted. In vitro work confirmed that a few CMV-associated chains recognize CMV antigens. The analysis excluded some indistinguishable V segments, including TRBV6-2 and TRBV6-3.

With regard to this clone: Its matching antigen is unknown.

Germline loops: CDR1 LNHDA, CDR2 SQIVND (reference sequence). There are 13 residues in the CDR3. The ends were cut back, 7 bases at V and 4 bases at J, with 14 bases in the middle. The study ran its PCR with 60 Vbeta and 13 Jbeta primers. Assay: immunoSEQ multiplex PCR; the TCRdb copy retains only in-frame clones and omits some. The sample table includes about 200,000 clones. The chain couples TRBV19 to TRBJ2-7, with D perhaps TRBD1 (7 bases). This receptor was identified in a man aged 25 to 40 in good health and CMV-seronegative. The sequencing input was PBMCs. CDR3 sequence: CASTKGAGYEQYF. The CDR3 DNA follows: TGTGCCAGTACTAAGGGGGCGGGATACGAGCAGTACTTC.